Shown below are 32 T cell receptor beta chains from a single sample sequenced in a study of blood T cell repertoires in COVID-19. Repertoires were generated with immunoSEQ multiplex PCR, while TCRdb's copy carries only in-frame clones and drops some. Here the sample spans just under 60,000 clones, roughly 80% being singletons. The sequenced material came from peripheral blood. These TCRs come from a man older than 75 with acute or convalescent COVID-19.

The J gene is TRBJ1-1, the V gene TRBV11-1; no clear D. This CDR3 has 15 amino acids. Germline V CDR1 and CDR2: SGHAT, FQDESV (reference sequence). The V gene lost 2 bases and the J gene lost 0 bases, with 10 bases spanning the gap. The CDR3: CASSLYGSMNTEAFF. The DNA for the CDR3 is TGTGCCAGCAGCTTATATGGGAGTATGAACACTGAAGCTTTCTTT.

DNA for the CDR3: TGTGCCAGCAGCCAAGAGTCGACAGCAAACTATGGCTACACCTTC. Its protein product is CASSQESTANYGYTF. This chain uses TRBV3-1 (or the pseudogene TRBV3-2) with TRBJ1-2; D may be TRBD1 (5 bases). Germline values: CDR1 LGHDT, CDR2 YNNKEL (reference sequence). The CDR3 has 15 residues. V was trimmed by 0 bases and J by 2 bases, leaving 10 bases between them.

This clone counts as medium-sized. V gene TRBV4-2 combines with J gene TRBJ2-2; TRBD1 agrees at 9 bases. Per the germline V gene, CDR1 is LGHNA and CDR2 is YNFKEQ. The J segment lost 4 bases and the V segment lost 0 bases, leaving 15 bases of the junction unmatched. This CDR3 has 20 amino acids. The CDR3 reads CASSQDLGTGYTSTTGELFF. The CDR3, as DNA: TGTGCCAGCAGCCAAGATTTGGGGACAGGGTATACTAGTACCACCGGGGAGCTGTTTTTT.

The chain recombines TRBV5-1 with TRBJ1-1; D is unresolved. Trimming removed 2 bases from V and 0 bases from J, with 11 bases in between. The germline V gene has CDR1 SGHRS and CDR2 YFSETQ. The CDR3 is 15 amino acids. The CDR3 bases are TGCGCCAGCAGCTTCGAGAGCATATTGAACACTGAAGCTTTCTTT. Translating it yields CASSFESILNTEAFF.

The chain joins TRBV5-8 to TRBJ1-5, with TRBD1 as a possible D gene (6 bases). Germline V gene data show CDR1 as SGHTS and CDR2 as YDEGEE. This CDR3 has 13 residues. V was shortened by 0 bases and J by 9 bases, with 10 bases between the two germline ends. The CDR3 DNA is TGTGCCAGCAGCTTGGGACAGGACAGGCCCCAGCATTTT. It yields the protein CASSLGQDRPQHF.

This clone was counted once. V is TRBV19 and J is TRBJ1-4; the match to TRBD1 covers 8 bases. CDR1 is LNHDA, CDR2 SQIVND, per germline (reference sequence). CDR3 length: 17 amino acids. With V trimmed by 5 bases and J by 3 bases, 11 bases remained unmatched. CDR3 nucleotide sequence: TGTGCCAGTAGTTGGACAGGGAGTGGGGCAGCTAATGAAAAACTGTTTTTT. This translates into CASSWTGSGAANEKLFF.

This clone was detected ten times or more. The gene calls are TRBV15 and TRBJ2-3, with 7 bases identical to TRBD1. After removal of 3 bases from V and 0 bases from J, the junction contained 12 bases not matched to a gene. Germline loops: CDR1 LNHNV, CDR2 YYDKDF (reference sequence). CDR3 length equals 18 residues. The CDR3 DNA is TGTGCCACCAGCAGTACAGGGGCTCACGCCACTAGCACAGATACGCAGTATTTT. Its translation is CATSSTGAHATSTDTQYF. The full variable domain, completed using reference TRBV15 and TRBJ2-3, is DAMVIQNPRYQVTQFGKPVTLSCSQTLNHNVMYWYQQKSSQAPKLLFHYYDKDFNNEADTPDNFQSRRPNTSFCFLDIRSPGLGDTAMYLCATSSTGAHATSTDTQYFGPGTRLTVL.

The CDR3 nucleotides read TGTGCCAGCAGCTCACAGGGTTCCAACTATGGCTACACCTTC. Its protein product is CASSSQGSNYGYTF. This chain links TRBV7-2 with TRBJ1-2; the D gene is possibly TRBD1 (6 bases). CDR3 size: 14 residues. Germline CDR1 and CDR2: SGHTA and FQGNSA. V was trimmed by 4 bases and J by 2 bases, leaving 11 bases between them.

In nucleotides, the CDR3 is TGTGCCAGCAGTCCTCAACTAGCCAAAAACATTCAGTACTTC. As protein: CASSPQLAKNIQYF. The V and J genes are TRBV27 and TRBJ2-4, with D hard to call. Germline CDR1 MNHEY, CDR2 SMNVEV (reference sequence). This CDR3 contains 14 residues. Trimming removed 5 bases at V and 0 bases at J, with 8 bases between.

This clone occurred once. This chain connects TRBV6-2 or TRBV6-3 to TRBJ1-4, with 7 bases matching TRBD1. In germline, CDR1 is MNHEY, CDR2 SVGEGT. V was pared by 2 bases and J by 2 bases, with 11 bases of the junction left unmatched. There are 18 residues in the CDR3. The CDR3 coding sequence is TGTGCCAGCAGTTACCCTAATGACAGGGTTTCGACTAATGAAAAACTGTTTTTT. This codes for CASSYPNDRVSTNEKLFF.

J is TRBJ1-3 and V is TRBV18; perhaps TRBD1 as D (5 bases). V was pared by 3 bases and J by 10 bases, with 19 bases between. Per the germline V gene, CDR1 is KGHSH and CDR2 is LQKENI. This CDR3 region has 15 residues. The CDR3 DNA reads TGTGCCAGCTCACCTCCAGACAGCCGACTCGTAACCATATATTTT. Translated: CASSPPDSRLVTIYF. The whole variable domain, filled in from reference TRBV18 and TRBJ1-3, reads NAGVMQNPRHLVRRRGQEARLRCSPMKGHSHVYWYRQLPEEGLKFMVYLQKENIIDESGMPKERFSAEFPKEGPSILRIQQVVRGDSAAYFCASSPPDSRLVTIYFGEGSWLTVV.

V and J are TRBV19 and TRBJ1-2, with a tentative D call TRBD1 (5 bases). The CDR3 is 18 residues long. The germline CDR1 and CDR2 sequences are LNHDA and SQIVND (reference sequence). With 4 bases removed from V and 4 bases from J, the gap between germline ends came to 25 bases. Here the CDR3 DNA reads TGTGCCAGTAGTAAGACAGAGGATAGGCTTAGGGCTGTCTATGGCTACACCTTC. Translation: CASSKTEDRLRAVYGYTF.

The chain employs TRBV10-1 and TRBJ2-7; tentatively, D is TRBD1 (5 bases). V was shortened by 2 bases and J by 7 bases, with 15 bases between the two germline ends. The CDR3 contains 14 residues. The germline gives CDR1 WNHNN, CDR2 SYGVQD (reference sequence). CDR3 amino acids: CASSEGAKPSEQYF. The CDR3, as DNA: TGCGCCAGCAGTGAGGGGGCCAAACCCTCGGAGCAGTACTTC.

This clone occurred a few times. J is TRBJ2-1 and V is TRBV14; TRBD1 matches 7 bases. J lost 5 bases, V lost 3 bases, and 7 bases had no gene match. The CDR3 has 15 residues. Germline CDR1 is SGHDN and CDR2 is FVKESK. The CDR3 sequence is CASSHNDRANNEQFF. CDR3 sequence (DNA): TGTGCCAGCAGCCATAATGACAGGGCCAACAATGAGCAGTTCTTC.

The chain recombines TRBV29-1 with TRBJ1-1, with a possible D match to TRBD1 (6 bases). V lost 7 bases and J lost 1, with 16 bases in between. Germline CDR1 reads SQVTM; CDR2 reads ANQGSEA. This CDR3 has 14 residues. CDR3 sequence: CSAGRGGSNTEAFF. The CDR3 coding sequence is TGCAGCGCTGGGAGAGGGGGTTCGAACACTGAAGCTTTCTTT.

This sequence joins TRBV5-1 and TRBJ2-6; D may be TRBD1 (8 bases). Germline V gene lookup returns CDR1 SGHRS and CDR2 YFSETQ. This CDR3 is 20 amino acids long. Trimming took 2 bases from V and 2 from J, leaving 23 bases between them. The CDR3 loop is CASSLPSGTGPPAGANVLTF. CDR3 nucleotides: TGCGCCAGCAGCTTACCAAGCGGGACAGGTCCTCCGGCTGGGGCCAACGTCCTGACTTTC.

By share of the sample, this clone is large. The chain recombines TRBV7-2 with TRBJ2-1; 10 bases are shared with TRBD2. The junction had 5 bases not matched to a gene; V was cut back by 0 bases and J by 6 bases. The CDR3 loop spans 16 amino acids. The V gene's germline CDR1 is SGHTA and CDR2 FQGNSA. CDR3 in amino acids: CASSLAISGRANEQFF. For the CDR3, the DNA is TGTGCCAGCAGCTTAGCGATAAGCGGGAGGGCCAATGAGCAGTTCTTC. Supplemented by reference TRBV7-2 and TRBJ2-1, the full variable domain reads GAGVSQSPSNKVTEKGKDVELRCDPISGHTALYWYRQSLGQGLEFLIYFQGNSAPDKSGLPSDRFSAERTGGSVSTLTIQRTQQEDSAVYLCASSLAISGRANEQFFGPGTRLTVL.

The rearrangement joins TRBV19 to TRBJ1-5; no firm D call. The CDR3 runs 17 residues. The germline V and J ends were trimmed by 0 bases and 4 bases, with 16 bases remaining between them. Germline assignment: CDR1 LNHDA and CDR2 SQIVND (reference sequence). CDR3 nucleotide sequence: TGTGCCAGTAGTATAGATCCGGTTTTTATAGCAAATCAGCCCCAGCATTTT. This translates into CASSIDPVFIANQPQHF.

The rearrangement joins TRBV18 to TRBJ2-2; 9 nucleotides align to TRBD1. The CDR3 sequence is 16 residues long. Trimming at V came to 1 base and at J to 2 bases, leaving 2 bases not matched to a gene. CDR1 is KGHSH, CDR2 LQKENI, per germline. The CDR3 here is CASSPRTGANTGELFF. Here the CDR3 DNA reads TGTGCCAGCTCACCACGGACAGGGGCTAACACCGGGGAGCTGTTTTTT.

The V gene is TRBV3-1 (or the pseudogene TRBV3-2), the J gene TRBJ2-7; 9 nucleotides line up with TRBD1. This CDR3 contains 14 residues. Unmatched junction bases numbered 5, after V lost 4 bases and J lost 4 bases. Looked up from germline, CDR1 is LGHDT and CDR2 is YNNKEL (reference sequence). For the CDR3, the DNA is TGTGCCAGCAGCCCGGGGACAGGGAGGTACGAGCAGTACTTC. It yields the protein CASSPGTGRYEQYF.

The rearrangement uses TRBV2 and TRBJ2-5; 8 bases map to TRBD1. V lost 10 bases to trimming and J lost 4 bases; unmatched junction nucleotides: 11. This CDR3 region has 14 residues. Looked up from germline, CDR1 is SNHLY and CDR2 is FYNNEI. CDR3 sequence reads: CATNRGDKGETQYF. The CDR3 bases are TGTGCCACTAACAGGGGGGATAAGGGAGAGACCCAGTACTTC.

The rearrangement joins TRBV21-1 to TRBJ2-7; TRBD2, the table's D call, was not compared with the DNA. TRBV21-1 is reported as a pseudogene. The CDR3 loop spans 14 amino acids. The CDR3 DNA reads as TGTGCCCCCGGCGGCGGGCACAGATCCTACGAGCAGTACTTC. The encoded protein is CAPGGGHRSYEQYF.

This clone is medium-sized. V usage is TRBV3-1 (or the pseudogene TRBV3-2) and J usage is TRBJ1-1; D is ambiguous. The ends were cut back, 1 base at V and 5 bases at J, with 14 bases in the middle. Germline assignment: CDR1 LGHDT and CDR2 YNNKEL (reference sequence). This CDR3 has 15 residues. DNA for the CDR3: TGTGCCAGCAGCCAAGGTGCCGGGTCGTGGACTGAAGCTTTCTTT. Translating gives CASSQGAGSWTEAFF.

This chain joins TRBV12-3 or TRBV12-4 and TRBJ1-6, with D perhaps matching TRBD1 (6 bases). V was trimmed by 7 bases and J by 7 bases, leaving 11 bases between them. The CDR3 contains 13 residues. DNA for the CDR3: TGTGCCAGCACTAAGACAGGCAATTCACCCCTCCACTTT. This gives the protein CASTKTGNSPLHF.

This clone showed up just a few times. The J gene is TRBJ2-1, the V gene TRBV6-5; 9 nucleotides match TRBD1. The germline gives CDR1 MNHEY, CDR2 SVGAGI. V dropped 7 bases and J dropped 0; count of bases not matched to a gene: 4. The CDR3 sequence is 15 residues long. Here the CDR3 DNA reads TGTGCCAGCAACCGGGACAGGGACTCCTACAATGAGCAGTTCTTC. Its translation: CASNRDRDSYNEQFF.

The CDR3 region has the DNA TGCGCCAGCAGCTACGGTGGGGGGTTCTCCTACAATGAGCAGTTCTTC. Its protein is CASSYGGGFSYNEQFF. The gene calls are TRBV5-1 and TRBJ2-1; TRBD2 is a possible D gene (6 bases). Germline V gene sequence: CDR1 SGHRS, CDR2 YFSETQ. Trimming shortened V by 3 bases and J by 0 bases, and 13 bases separated the two germline ends. The CDR3 is 16 residues long.

The V gene is TRBV12-3 or TRBV12-4, the J gene TRBJ1-2; 8 nucleotides agree with TRBD1. Trimming took 3 bases from V and 8 from J; bases not matched to a gene: 5. This CDR3 region has 13 residues. The CDR3 bases are TGTGCCAGCAGTTTGGGACAGGTGGGAGGCTACACCTTC. It is translated as CASSLGQVGGYTF.

The chain combines TRBV7-6 with TRBJ2-1; 7 bases are shared with TRBD1. Germline-derived CDR1 and CDR2 are SGHVS and FNYEAQ. The CDR3 covers 15 residues. The J segment lost 1 base and the V segment lost 5 bases, leaving 5 bases of the junction unmatched. The CDR3 nucleotides are TGTGCCAGCAGCCGCTCAGGGGGTTCCTACAATGAGCAGTTCTTC. Protein sequence: CASSRSGGSYNEQFF.

The V and J genes are TRBV11-3 and TRBJ2-1; 10 bases are shared with TRBD1. J lost 3 bases, V lost 5 bases, and 4 bases had no gene match. CDR1 is SGHNT and CDR2 is YENEEA in the germline V gene. The CDR3 contains 15 residues. CDR3 coding DNA: TGTGCCAGCAGCCTCTGGACAGGGGGCTACAATGAGCAGTTCTTC. This sequence encodes CASSLWTGGYNEQFF.

The gene calls are TRBV30 and TRBJ2-4, with a possible D match to TRBD1 (5 bases). The V and J ends lost 5 bases and 7 bases respectively, with 9 bases between them. Germline CDR1 reads GTSNPN; CDR2 reads SVGIG (reference sequence). The length of the CDR3 is 11 residues. The CDR3 sequence is CAWARANIQYF. CDR3 DNA sequence: TGTGCCTGGGCCAGGGCTAACATTCAGTACTTC.

V and J are TRBV5-6 and TRBJ2-2, with 8 positions matching TRBD2. The length of the CDR3 is 16 residues. Germline-derived CDR1 and CDR2 are SGHDT and YYEEEE. The V segment lost 4 bases and the J segment 7 bases; nucleotides outside the gene matches: 12. CDR3 in DNA: TGTGCCAGCAGCCCCGGGGAAGCGGGAGTAATCGGGGAGCTGTTTTTT. It codes for CASSPGEAGVIGELFF.

V is TRBV10-3 and J is TRBJ2-7; TRBD2 is a possible D gene (6 bases). CDR3 size: 16 residues. Germline loops: CDR1 ENHRY, CDR2 SYGVKD. With 2 bases removed from V and 5 bases from J, the gap between germline ends came to 19 bases. The CDR3 is CAISETRGGGTHEQYF. CDR3 nucleotide sequence: TGTGCCATCAGTGAGACGAGGGGTGGGGGGACCCACGAGCAGTACTTC.